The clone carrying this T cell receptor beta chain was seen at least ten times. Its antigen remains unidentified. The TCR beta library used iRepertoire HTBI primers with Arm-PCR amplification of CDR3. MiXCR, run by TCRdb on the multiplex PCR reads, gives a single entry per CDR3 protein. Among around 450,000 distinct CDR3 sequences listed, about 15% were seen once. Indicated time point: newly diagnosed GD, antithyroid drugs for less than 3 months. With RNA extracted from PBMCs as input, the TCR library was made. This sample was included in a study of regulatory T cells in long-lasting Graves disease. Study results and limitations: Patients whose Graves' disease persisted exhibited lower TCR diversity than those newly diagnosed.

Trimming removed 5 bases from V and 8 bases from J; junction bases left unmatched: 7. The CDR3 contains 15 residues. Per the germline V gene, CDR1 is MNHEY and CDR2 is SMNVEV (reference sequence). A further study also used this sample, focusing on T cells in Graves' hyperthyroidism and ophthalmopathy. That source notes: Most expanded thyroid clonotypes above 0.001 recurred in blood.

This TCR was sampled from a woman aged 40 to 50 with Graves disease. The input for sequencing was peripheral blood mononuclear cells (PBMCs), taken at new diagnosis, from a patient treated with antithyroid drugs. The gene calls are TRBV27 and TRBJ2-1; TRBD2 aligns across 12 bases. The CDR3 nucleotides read TGTGCCAGCAGTCTACTAGCGGGAGGACCCCATGAGCAGTTCTTC. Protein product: CASSLLAGGPHEQFF.